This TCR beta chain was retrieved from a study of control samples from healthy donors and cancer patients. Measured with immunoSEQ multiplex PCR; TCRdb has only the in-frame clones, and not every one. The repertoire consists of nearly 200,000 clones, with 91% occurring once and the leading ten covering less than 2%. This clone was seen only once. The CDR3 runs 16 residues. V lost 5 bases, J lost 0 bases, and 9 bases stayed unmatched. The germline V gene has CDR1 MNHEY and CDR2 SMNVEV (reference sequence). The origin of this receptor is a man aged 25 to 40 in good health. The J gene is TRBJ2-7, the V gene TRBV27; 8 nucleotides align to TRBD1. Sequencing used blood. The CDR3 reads CASSPTVDRVSYEQYF. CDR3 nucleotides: TGTGCCAGCAGTCCCACGGTGGACAGGGTCTCCTACGAGCAGTACTTC.